This T cell receptor (beta chain) was recorded in a study of shared clonotypes between healthy human individuals. As for this clone: Its specificity is not known.

Study findings and constraints: Memory subsets generally showed smaller estimated richness than naive subsets did. It was the non-shared clonotypes that had lower generation probabilities than clonotypes shared by all four donors.

Generated by immunoSEQ multiplex PCR, the TCRdb table keeps only in-frame clones and is missing some. The sample lists about 2 million clones; approximately 94% were seen once. The CDR3 loop spans 18 amino acids. Trimming cost V 4 bases and J 0 bases; bases outside gene matches: 15. Germline V gene data show CDR1 as SGHDT and CDR2 as YYEEEE. Naive CD8 populations comprised CD45RO-negative cells positively selected for CCR7, excluding terminally differentiated effector memory CD45RA+ cells. All donors qualified as healthy HIV-negative adults and had experienced no recent acute infections or vaccinations.

This TCR derives from a man in his late teens or twenties in good health. The source material was naive CD8+ T cells sorted from blood. The chain has TRBV5-6 and TRBJ1-1, with TRBD1 matching over 7 bases. The CDR3 DNA follows: TGTGCCAGCAGCCCACACCCGGGACAGCCGGAATTGAACACTGAAGCTTTCTTT. This encodes CASSPHPGQPELNTEAFF.